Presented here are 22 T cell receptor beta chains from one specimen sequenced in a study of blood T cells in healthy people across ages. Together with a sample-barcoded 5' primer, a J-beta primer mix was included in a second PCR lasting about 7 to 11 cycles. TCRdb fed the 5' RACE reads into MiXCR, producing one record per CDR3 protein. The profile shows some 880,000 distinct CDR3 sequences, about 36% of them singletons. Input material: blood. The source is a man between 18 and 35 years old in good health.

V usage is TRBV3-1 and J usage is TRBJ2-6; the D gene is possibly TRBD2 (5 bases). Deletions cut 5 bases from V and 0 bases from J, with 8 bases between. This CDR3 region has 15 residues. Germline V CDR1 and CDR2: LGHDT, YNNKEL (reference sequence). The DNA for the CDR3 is TGTGCCAGCAGCAGGGAGTTCTCTGGGGCCAACGTCCTGACTTTC. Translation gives CASSREFSGANVLTF.

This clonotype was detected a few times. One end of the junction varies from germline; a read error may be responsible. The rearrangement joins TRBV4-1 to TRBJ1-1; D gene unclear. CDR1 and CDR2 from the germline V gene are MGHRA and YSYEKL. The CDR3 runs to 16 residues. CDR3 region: CASSQEVSVMNTEAFF. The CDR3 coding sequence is TGCGCCAGCAGTCAAGAGGTCAGCGTCATGAACACTGAAGCTTTCTTT.

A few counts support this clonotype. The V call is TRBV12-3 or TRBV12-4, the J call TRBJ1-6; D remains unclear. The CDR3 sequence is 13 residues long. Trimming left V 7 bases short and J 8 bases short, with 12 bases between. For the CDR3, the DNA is TGTGCCAGCACCCTTGGGAAGGATTCACCCCTCCACTTT. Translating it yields CASTLGKDSPLHF.

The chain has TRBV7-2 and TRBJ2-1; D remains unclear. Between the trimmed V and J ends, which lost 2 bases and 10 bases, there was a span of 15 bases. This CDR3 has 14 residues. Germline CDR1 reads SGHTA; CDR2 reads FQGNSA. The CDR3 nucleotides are TGTGCCAGCAGCTTACGGGCCCAAAGGGCCGAGCAGTTCTTC. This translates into CASSLRAQRAEQFF.

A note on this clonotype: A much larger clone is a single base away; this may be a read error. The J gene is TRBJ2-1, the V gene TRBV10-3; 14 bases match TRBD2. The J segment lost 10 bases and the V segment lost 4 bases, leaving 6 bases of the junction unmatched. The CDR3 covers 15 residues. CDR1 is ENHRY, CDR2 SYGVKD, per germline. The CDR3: CAISAGLAGGYEQFF. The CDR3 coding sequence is TGTGCCATCAGTGCCGGACTAGCGGGGGGCTACGAGCAGTTCTTC.

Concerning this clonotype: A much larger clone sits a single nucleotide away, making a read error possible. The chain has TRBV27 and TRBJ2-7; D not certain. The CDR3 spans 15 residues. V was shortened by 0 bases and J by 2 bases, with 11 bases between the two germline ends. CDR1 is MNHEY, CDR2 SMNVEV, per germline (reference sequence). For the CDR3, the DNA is TGTGCCAGCAGTTTATCGTCGGGTAGCCCCTACGAGCAGTACTTC. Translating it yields CASSLSSGSPYEQYF.

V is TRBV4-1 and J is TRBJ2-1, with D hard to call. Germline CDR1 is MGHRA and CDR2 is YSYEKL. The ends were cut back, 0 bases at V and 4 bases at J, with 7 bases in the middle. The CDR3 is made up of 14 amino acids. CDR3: CASSQETFYNEQFF. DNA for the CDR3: TGCGCCAGCAGCCAAGAGACTTTTTACAATGAGCAGTTCTTC.

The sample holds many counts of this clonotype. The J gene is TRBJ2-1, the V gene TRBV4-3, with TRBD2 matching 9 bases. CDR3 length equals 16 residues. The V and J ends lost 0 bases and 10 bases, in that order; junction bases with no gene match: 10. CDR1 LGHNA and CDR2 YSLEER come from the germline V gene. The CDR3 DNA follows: TGCGCCAGCAGCCAAGATACGGGGCTAGCGGGGTACGAGCAGTTCTTC. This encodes CASSQDTGLAGYEQFF.

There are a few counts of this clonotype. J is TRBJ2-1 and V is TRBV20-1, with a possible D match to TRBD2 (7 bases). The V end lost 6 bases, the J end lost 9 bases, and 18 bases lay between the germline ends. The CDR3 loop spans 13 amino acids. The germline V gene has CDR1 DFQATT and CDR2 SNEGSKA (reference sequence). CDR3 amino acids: CSANGGHTPEQFF. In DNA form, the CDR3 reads TGCAGTGCGAACGGGGGGCATACTCCTGAGCAGTTCTTC.

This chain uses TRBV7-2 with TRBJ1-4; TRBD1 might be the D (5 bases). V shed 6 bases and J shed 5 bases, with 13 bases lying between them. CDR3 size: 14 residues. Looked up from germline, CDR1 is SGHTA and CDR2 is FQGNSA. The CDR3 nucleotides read TGTGCCAGCAGACTAGGGGTGGAGAATGAAAAACTGTTTTTT. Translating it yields CASRLGVENEKLFF.

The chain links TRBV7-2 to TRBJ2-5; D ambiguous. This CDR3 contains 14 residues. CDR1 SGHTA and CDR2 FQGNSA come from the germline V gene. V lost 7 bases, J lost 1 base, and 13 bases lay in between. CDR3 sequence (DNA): TGTGCCAGCACCCACGAATCAGTCCAAGAGACCCAGTACTTC. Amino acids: CASTHESVQETQYF.

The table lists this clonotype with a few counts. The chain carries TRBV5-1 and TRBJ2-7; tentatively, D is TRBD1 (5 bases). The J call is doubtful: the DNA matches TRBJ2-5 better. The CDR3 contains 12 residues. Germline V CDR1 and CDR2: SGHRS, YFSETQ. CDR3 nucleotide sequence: TGCGCCAGCAGCTTGGGCCAGGGGACCCAGTACTTC. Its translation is CASSLGQGTQYF.

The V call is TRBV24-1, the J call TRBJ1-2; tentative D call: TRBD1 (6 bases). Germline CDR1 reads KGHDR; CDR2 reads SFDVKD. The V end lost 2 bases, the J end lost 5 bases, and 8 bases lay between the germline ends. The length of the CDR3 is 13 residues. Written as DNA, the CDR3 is TGTGCCACCAGTGATTGGAGGGGGTATGGCTACACCTTC. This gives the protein CATSDWRGYGYTF.

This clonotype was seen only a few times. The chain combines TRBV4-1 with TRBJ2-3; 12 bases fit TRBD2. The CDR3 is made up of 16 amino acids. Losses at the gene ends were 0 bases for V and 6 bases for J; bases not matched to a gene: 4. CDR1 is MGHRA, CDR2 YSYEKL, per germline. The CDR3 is CASSQETSGGLDTQYF. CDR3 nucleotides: TGCGCCAGCAGCCAAGAAACTAGCGGGGGGCTGGATACGCAGTATTTT.

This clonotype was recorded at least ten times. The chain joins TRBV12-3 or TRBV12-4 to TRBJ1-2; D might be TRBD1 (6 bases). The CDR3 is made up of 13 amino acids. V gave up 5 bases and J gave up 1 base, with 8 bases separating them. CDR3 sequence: CASSTGFNYGYTF. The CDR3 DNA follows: TGTGCCAGCAGTACAGGGTTTAACTATGGCTACACCTTC.

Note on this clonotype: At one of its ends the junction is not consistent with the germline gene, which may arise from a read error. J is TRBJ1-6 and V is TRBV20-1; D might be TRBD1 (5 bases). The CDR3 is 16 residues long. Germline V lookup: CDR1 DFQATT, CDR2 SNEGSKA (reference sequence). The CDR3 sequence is CSARVGALVENSPLQF. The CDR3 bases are TGCAGTGCTAGAGTCGGGGCCCTGGTTGAGAATTCACCCCTCCAATTT.

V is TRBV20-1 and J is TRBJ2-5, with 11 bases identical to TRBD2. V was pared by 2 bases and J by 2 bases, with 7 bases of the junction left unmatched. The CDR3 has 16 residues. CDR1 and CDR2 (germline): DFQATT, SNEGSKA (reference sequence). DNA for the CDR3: TGCAGTGCTAGACTAGCGGGGGGCCTAAAACAAGAGACCCAGTACTTC. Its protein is CSARLAGGLKQETQYF.

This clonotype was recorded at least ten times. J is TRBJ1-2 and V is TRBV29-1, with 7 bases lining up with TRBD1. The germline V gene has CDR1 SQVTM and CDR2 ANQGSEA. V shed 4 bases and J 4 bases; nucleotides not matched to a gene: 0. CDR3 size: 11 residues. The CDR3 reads CSVGQGYGYTF. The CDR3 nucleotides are TGCAGCGTTGGACAGGGCTATGGCTACACCTTC.

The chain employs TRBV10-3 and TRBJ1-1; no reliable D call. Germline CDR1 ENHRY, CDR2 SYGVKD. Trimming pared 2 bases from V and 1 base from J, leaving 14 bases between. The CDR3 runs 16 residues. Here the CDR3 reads CAISEGSGVSNTEAFF. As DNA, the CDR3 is TGTGCCATCAGTGAGGGGAGCGGAGTATCGAACACTGAAGCTTTCTTT.

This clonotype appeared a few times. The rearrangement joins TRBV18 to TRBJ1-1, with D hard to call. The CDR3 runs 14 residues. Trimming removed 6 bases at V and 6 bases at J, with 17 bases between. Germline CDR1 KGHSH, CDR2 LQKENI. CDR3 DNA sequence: TGTGCCAGCTCCCAATTAAGGGAAGAGCCTGAAGCTTTCTTT. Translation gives CASSQLREEPEAFF.

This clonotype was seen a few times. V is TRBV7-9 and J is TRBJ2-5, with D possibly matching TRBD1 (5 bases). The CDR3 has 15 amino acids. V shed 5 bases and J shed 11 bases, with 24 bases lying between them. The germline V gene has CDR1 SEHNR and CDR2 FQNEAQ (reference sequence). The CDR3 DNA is TGTGCCAGCAGCGCGCAGGGTAGGGGTTACAATGAGCAGTACTTC. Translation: CASSAQGRGYNEQYF. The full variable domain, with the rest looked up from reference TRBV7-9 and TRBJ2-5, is DTGVSQNPRHKITKRGQNVTFRCDPISEHNRLYWYRQTLGQGPEFLTYFQNEAQLEKSRLLSDRFSAERPKGSFSTLEIQRTEQGDSAMYLCASSAQGRGYNEQYFGPGTRLLVL.

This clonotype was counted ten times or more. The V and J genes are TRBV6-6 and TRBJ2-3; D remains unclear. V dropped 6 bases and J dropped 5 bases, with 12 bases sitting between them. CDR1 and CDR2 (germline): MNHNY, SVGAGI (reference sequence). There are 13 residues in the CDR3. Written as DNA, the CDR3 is TGTGCCAGCAGGCCCCTAGGCGGAGATACGCAGTATTTT. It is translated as CASRPLGGDTQYF.